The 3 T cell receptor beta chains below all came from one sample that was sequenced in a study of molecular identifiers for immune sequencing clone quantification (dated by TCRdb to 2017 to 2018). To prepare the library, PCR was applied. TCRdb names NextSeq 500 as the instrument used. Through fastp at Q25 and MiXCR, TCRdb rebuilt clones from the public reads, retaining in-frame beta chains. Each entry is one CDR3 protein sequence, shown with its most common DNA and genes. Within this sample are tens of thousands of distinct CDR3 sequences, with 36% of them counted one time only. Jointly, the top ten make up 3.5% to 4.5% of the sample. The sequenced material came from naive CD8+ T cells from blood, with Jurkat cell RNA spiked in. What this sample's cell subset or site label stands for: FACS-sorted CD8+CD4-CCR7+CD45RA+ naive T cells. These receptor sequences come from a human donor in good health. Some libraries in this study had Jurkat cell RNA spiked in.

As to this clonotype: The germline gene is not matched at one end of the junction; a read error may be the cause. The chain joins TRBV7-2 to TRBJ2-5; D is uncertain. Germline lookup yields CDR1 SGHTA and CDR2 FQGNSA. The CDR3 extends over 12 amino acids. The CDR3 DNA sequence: TGTGCCAGCAGCTTATGGACGGAGACCCAGAACTTC. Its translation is CASSLWTETQNF. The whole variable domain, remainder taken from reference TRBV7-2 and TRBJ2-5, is GAGVSQSPSNKVTEKGKDVELRCDPISGHTALYWYRQSLGQGLEFLIYFQGNSAPDKSGLPSDRFSAERTGGSVSTLTIQRTQQEDSAVYLCASSLWTETQNFGPGTRLLVL.

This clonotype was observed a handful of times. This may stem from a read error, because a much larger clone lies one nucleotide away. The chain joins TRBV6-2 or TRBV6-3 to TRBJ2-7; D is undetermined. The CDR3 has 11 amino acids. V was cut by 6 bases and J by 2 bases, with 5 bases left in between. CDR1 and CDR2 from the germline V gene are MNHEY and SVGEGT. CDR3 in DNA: TGTGCCAGCAGCCCGGCCTACGAGCAGTACTTC. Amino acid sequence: CASSPAYEQYF.

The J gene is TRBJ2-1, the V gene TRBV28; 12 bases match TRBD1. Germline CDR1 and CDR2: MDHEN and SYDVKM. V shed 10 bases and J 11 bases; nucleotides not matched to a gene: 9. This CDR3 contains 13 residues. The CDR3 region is CATFGTGGRKQFF. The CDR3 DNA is TGTGCCACATTCGGGACAGGGGGCCGGAAGCAGTTCTTC. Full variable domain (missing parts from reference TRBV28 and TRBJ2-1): DVKVTQSSRYLVKRTGEKVFLECVQDMDHENMFWYRQDPGLGLRLIYFSYDVKMKEKGDIPEGYSVSREKKERFSLILESASTNQTSMYLCATFGTGGRKQFFGPGTRLTVL.